This T cell receptor (beta chain) was identified in a study of blood T cell repertoires in COVID-19. Across the study: The samples span acute and convalescent COVID-19 from the United States, Italy and Spain. PBMCs, B-cell-depleted T cells, or T cells provided the cDNA or gDNA that made up the material.

Germline V gene lookup returns CDR1 SGHRS and CDR2 YFSETQ. There are 15 residues in the CDR3. V dropped 1 base and J dropped 1; count of bases not matched to a gene: 2. Authors' analysis steps: For nucleated cells, counts were estimated from reference gene primer amplification. The table came from immunoSEQ multiplex PCR; TCRdb's copy has only in-frame clones and leaves some out. V, J and clone size are those of that table, while D and trimming were read from the DNA. The profile covers 350,000 to 450,000 clones, with 85% appearing a single time and roughly 3.9% taken by the ten largest. The receptor's source is a woman between 18 and 29 years old with acute or convalescent COVID-19. The sample comprised peripheral blood. The chain joins TRBV5-1 to TRBJ1-1, with 9 bases identical to TRBD1. CDR3 in DNA: TGCGCCAGCAGCTTGACAGGGGGCACGAACACTGAAGCTTTCTTT. It codes for CASSLTGGTNTEAFF.